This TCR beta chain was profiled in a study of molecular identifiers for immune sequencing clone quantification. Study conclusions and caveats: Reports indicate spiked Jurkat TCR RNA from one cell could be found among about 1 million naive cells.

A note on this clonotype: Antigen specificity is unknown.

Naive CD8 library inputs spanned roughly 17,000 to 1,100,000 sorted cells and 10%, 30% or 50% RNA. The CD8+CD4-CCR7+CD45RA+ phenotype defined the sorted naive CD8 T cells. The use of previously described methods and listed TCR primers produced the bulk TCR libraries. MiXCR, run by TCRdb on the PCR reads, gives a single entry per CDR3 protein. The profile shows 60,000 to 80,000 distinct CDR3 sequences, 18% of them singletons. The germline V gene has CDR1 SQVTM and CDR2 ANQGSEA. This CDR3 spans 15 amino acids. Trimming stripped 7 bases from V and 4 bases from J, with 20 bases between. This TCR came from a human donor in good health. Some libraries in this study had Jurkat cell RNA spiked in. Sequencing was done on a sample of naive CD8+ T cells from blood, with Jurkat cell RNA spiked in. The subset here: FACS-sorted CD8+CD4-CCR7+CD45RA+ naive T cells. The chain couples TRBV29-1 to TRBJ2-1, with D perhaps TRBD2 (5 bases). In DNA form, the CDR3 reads TGCAGCGCGAGCGGTTTCAGAGGCGGATACAATGAGCAGTTCTTC. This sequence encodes CSASGFRGGYNEQFF.